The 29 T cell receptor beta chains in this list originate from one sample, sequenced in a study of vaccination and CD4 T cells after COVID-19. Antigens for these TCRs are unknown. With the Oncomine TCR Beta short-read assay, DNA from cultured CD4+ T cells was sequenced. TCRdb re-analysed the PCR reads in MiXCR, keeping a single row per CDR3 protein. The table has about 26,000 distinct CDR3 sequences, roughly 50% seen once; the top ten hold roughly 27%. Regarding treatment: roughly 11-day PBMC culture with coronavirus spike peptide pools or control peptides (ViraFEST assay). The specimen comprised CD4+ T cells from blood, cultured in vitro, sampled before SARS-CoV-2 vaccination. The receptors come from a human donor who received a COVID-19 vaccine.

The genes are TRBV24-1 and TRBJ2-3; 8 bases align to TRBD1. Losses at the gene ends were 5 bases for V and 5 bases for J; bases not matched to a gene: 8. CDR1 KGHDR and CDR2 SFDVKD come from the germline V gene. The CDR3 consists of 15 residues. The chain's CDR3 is CATSGRGLSIDTQYF. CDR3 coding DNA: TGTGCCACCAGTGGCAGGGGGCTATCTATAGATACGCAGTATTTT.

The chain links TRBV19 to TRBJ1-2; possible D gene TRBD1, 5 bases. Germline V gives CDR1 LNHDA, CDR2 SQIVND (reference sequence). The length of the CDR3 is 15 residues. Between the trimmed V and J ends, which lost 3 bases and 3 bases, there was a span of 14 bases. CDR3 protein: CASSIRDGGYYGYTF. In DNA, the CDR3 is TGTGCCAGTAGTATCCGGGACGGGGGATACTATGGCTACACCTTC.

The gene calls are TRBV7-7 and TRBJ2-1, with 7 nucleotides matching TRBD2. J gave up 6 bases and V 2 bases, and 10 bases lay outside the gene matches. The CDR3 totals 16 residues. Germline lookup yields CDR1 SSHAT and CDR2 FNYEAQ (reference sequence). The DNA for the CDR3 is TGTGCCAGCAGCTTACCCGGGGGGAGAGGTAGCAATGAGCAGTTCTTC. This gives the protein CASSLPGGRGSNEQFF. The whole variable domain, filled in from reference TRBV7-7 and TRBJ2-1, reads GAGVSQSPRYKVTKRGQDVTLRCDPISSHATLYWYQQALGQGPEFLTYFNYEAQPDKSGLPSDRFSAERPEGSISTLTIQRTEQRDSAMYRCASSLPGGRGSNEQFFGPGTRLTVL.

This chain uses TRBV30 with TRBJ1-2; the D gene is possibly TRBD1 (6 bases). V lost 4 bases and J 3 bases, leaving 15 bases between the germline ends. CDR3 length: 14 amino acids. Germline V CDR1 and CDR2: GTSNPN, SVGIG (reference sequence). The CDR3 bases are TGTGCCTGGAAAACAGGGTCTTACGACTATGGCTACACCTTC. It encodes CAWKTGSYDYGYTF.

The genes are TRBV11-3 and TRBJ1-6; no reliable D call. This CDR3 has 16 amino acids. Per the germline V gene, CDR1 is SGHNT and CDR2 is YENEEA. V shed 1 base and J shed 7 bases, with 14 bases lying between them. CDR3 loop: CASSLGSARINSPLHF. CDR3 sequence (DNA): TGTGCCAGCAGCTTAGGTTCCGCCCGAATAAATTCACCCCTCCACTTT.

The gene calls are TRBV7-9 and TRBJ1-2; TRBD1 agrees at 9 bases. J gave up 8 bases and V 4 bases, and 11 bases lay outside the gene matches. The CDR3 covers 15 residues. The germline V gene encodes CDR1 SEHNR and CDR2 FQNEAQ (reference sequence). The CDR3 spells CASSSWDRVALGYTF. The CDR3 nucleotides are TGTGCCAGCAGCTCGTGGGACAGGGTGGCTCTAGGCTACACCTTC.

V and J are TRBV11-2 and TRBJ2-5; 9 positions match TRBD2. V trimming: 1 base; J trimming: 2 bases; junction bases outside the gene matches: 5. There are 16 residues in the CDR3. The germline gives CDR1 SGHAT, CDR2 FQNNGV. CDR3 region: CASSLVLTSGQETQYF. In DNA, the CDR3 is TGTGCCAGCAGCTTAGTGTTAACTAGCGGGCAAGAGACCCAGTACTTC.

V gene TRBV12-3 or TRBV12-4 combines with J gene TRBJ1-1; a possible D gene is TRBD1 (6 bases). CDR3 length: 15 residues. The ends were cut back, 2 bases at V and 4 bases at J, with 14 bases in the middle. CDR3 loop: CASSLWAGARTEAFF. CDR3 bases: TGTGCCAGCAGTTTATGGGCAGGGGCACGCACTGAAGCTTTCTTT.

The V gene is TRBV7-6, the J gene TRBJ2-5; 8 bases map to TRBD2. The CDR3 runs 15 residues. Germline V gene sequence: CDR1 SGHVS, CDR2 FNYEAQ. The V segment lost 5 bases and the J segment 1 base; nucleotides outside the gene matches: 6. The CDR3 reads CASSRISGGQETQYF. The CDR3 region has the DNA TGTGCCAGCAGCCGAATAAGCGGGGGCCAAGAGACCCAGTACTTC.

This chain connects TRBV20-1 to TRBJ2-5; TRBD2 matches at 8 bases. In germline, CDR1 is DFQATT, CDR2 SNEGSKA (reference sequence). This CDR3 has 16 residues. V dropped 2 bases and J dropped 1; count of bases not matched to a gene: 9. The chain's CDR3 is CSARRWSGGLQETQYF. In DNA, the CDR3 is TGCAGTGCTAGAAGGTGGAGCGGGGGTCTCCAAGAGACCCAGTACTTC.

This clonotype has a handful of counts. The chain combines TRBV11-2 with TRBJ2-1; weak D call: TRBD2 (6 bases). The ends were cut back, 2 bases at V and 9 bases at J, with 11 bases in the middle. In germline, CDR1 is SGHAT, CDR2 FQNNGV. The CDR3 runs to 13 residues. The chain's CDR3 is CASSLPSGAEQFF. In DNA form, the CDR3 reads TGTGCCAGCAGCTTACCCTCGGGAGCTGAGCAGTTCTTC.

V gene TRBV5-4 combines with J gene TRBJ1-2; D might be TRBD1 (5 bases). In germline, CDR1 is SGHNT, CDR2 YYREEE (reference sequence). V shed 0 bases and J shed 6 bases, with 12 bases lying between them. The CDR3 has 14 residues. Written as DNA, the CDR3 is TGTGCCAGCAGCTTGGGGGACTTAACGGATGGCTACACCTTC. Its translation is CASSLGDLTDGYTF.

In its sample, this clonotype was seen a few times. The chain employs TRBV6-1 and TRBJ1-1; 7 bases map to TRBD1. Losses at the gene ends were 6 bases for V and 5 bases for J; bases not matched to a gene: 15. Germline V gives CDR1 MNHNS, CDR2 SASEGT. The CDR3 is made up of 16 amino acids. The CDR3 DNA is TGTGCCAGCAGACTCAGGTTTCGACAGGGCGGGACTGAAGCTTTCTTT. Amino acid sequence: CASRLRFRQGGTEAFF.

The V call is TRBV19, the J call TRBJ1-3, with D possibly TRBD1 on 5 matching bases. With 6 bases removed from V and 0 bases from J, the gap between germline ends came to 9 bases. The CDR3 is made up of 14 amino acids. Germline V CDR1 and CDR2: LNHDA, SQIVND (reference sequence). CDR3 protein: CASRGGISGNTIYF. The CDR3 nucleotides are TGTGCCAGTAGGGGGGGGATCTCTGGAAACACCATATATTTT. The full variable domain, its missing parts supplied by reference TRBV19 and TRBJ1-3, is DGGITQSPKYLFRKEGQNVTLSCEQNLNHDAMYWYRQDPGQGLRLIYYSQIVNDFQKGDIAEGYSVSREKKESFPLTVTSAQKNPTAFYLCASRGGISGNTIYFGEGSWLTVV.

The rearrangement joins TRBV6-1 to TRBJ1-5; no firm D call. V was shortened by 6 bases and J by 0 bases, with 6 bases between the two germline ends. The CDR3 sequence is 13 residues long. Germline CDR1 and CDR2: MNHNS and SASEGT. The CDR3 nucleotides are TGTGCCAGCAGCACCGTTAGCAATCAGCCCCAGCATTTT. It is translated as CASSTVSNQPQHF.

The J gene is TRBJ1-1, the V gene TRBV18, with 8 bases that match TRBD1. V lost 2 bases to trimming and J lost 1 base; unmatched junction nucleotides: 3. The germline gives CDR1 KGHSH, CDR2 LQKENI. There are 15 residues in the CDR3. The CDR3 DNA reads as TGTGCCAGCTCACCATCAGGGGGCAAGAACACTGAAGCTTTCTTT. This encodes CASSPSGGKNTEAFF. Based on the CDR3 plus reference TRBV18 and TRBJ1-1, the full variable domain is NAGVMQNPRHLVRRRGQEARLRCSPMKGHSHVYWYRQLPEEGLKFMVYLQKENIIDESGMPKERFSAEFPKEGPSILRIQQVVRGDSAAYFCASSPSGGKNTEAFFGQGTRLTVV.

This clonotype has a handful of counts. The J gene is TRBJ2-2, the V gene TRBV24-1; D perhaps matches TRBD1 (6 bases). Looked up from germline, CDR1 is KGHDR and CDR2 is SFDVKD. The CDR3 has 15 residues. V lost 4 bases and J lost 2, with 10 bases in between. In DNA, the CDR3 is TGTGCCACCAGTGACCCCAGGGGAAACACCGGGGAGCTGTTTTTT. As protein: CATSDPRGNTGELFF.

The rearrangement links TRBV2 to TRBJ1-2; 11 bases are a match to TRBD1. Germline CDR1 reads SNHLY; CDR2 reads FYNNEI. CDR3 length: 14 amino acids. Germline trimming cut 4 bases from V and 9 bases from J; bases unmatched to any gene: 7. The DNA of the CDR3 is TGTGCCAGCAGTGCCTCCGGGACAGGGGGACGCTACACCTTC. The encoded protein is CASSASGTGGRYTF.

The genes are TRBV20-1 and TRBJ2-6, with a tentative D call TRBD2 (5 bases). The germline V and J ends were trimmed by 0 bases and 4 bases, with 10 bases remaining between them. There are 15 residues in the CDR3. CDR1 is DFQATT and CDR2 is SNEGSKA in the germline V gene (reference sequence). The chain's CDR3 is CSARERGAGANVLTF. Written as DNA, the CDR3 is TGCAGTGCTAGAGAACGGGGTGCCGGGGCCAACGTCCTGACTTTC.

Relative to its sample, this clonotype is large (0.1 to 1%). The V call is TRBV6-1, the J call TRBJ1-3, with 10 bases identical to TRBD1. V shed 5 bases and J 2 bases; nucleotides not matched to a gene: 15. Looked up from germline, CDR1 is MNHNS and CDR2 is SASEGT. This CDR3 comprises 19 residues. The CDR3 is CASSNLFSTGQGTGNTIYF. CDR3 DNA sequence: TGTGCCAGCAGTAACCTTTTTTCAACGGGACAGGGGACTGGAAACACCATATATTTT.

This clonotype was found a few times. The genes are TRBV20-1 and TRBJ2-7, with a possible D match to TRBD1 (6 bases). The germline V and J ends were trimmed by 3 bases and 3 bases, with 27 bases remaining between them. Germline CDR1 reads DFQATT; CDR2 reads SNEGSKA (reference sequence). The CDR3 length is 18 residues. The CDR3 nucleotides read TGCAGTGCTAGGGTCGCGGCCAGATCCGGGACATCTCTCTACGAGCAGTACTTC. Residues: CSARVAARSGTSLYEQYF.

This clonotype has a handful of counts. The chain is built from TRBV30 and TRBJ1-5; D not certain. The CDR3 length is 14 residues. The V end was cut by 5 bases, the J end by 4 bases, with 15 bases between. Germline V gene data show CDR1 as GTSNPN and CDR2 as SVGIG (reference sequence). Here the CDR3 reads CAWQASHGNQPQHF. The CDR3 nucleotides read TGTGCCTGGCAGGCCTCGCATGGGAATCAGCCCCAGCATTTT.

The DNA for the CDR3 is TGCAGTGCTAGGCGGTTCGGTACTGGCACTGAAGCTTTCTTT. Translated: CSARRFGTGTEAFF. V gene TRBV20-1 combines with J gene TRBJ1-1; D call uncertain. The CDR3 has 14 residues. V gave up 3 bases and J gave up 4 bases, with 15 bases separating them. In germline, CDR1 is DFQATT, CDR2 SNEGSKA (reference sequence).

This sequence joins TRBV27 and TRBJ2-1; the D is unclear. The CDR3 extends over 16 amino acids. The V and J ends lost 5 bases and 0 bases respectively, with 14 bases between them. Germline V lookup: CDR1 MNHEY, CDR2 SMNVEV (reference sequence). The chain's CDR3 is CASSPTLDSSYNEQFF. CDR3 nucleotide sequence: TGTGCCAGCAGTCCAACGTTGGATAGCTCCTACAATGAGCAGTTCTTC.

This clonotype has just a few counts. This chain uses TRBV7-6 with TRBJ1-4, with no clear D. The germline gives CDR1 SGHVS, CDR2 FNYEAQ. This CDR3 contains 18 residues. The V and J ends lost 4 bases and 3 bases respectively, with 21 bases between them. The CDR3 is CASSSKWREERANEKLFF. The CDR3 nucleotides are TGTGCCAGCAGCTCAAAATGGAGGGAGGAAAGGGCTAATGAAAAACTGTTTTTT.

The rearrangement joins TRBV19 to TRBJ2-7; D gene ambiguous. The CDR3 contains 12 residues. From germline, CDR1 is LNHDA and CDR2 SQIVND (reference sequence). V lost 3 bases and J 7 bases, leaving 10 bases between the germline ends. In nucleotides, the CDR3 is TGTGCCAGTAGTATTGACGGTGTTGAGCAGTACTTC. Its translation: CASSIDGVEQYF.

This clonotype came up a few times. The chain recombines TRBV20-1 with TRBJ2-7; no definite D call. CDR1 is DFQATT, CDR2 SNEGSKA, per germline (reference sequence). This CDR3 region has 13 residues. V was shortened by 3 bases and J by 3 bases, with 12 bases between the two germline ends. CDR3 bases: TGCAGTGCTAGTGAAGGGAACTTCTACGAGCAGTACTTC. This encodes CSASEGNFYEQYF.

The CDR3 DNA reads as TGCGCCAGCAGCTTGGCCGCTGGGAACACTGAAGCTTTCTTT. It encodes CASSLAAGNTEAFF. This chain connects TRBV5-1 to TRBJ1-1; D call uncertain. V shed 0 bases and J shed 1 base, with 7 bases lying between them. The CDR3 spans 14 residues. The germline V gene has CDR1 SGHRS and CDR2 YFSETQ.

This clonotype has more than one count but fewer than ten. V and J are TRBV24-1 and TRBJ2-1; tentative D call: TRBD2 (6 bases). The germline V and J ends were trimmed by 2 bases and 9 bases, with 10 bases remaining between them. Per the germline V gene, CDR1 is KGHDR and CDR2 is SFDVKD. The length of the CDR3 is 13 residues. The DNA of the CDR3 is TGTGCCACCAGTGATTCGCCGCGGGGTGAGCAGTTCTTC. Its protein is CATSDSPRGEQFF.